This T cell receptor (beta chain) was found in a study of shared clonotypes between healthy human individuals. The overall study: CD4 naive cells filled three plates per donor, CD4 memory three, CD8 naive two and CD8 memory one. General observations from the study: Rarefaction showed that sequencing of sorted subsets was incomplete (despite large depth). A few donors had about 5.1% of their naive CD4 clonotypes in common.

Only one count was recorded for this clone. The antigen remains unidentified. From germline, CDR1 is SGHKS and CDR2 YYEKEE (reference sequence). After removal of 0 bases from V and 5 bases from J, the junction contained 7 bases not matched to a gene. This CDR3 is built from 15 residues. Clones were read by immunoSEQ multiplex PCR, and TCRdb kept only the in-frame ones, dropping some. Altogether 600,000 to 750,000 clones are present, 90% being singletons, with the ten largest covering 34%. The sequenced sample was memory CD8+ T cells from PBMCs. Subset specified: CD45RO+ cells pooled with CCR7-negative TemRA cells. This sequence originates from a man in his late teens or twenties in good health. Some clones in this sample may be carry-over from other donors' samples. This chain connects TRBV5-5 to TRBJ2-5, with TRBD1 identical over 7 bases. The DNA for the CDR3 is TGTGCCAGCAGCTTGGCCGGTCTACAGGGGGAGACCCAGTACTTC. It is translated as CASSLAGLQGETQYF.